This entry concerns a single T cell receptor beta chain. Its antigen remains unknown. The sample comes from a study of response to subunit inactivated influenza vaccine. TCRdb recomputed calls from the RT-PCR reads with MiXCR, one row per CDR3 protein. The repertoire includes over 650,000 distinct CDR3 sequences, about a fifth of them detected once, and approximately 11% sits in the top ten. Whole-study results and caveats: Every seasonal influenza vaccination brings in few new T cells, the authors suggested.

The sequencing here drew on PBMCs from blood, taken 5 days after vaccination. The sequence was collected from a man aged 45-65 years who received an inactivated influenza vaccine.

The DNA of the CDR3 is TGTGCCAGCAGTTTAAAGGAGGGATATCGGACCGGGTCCATTTACGAGCAGTACTTC. Amino acid sequence: CASSLKEGYRTGSIYEQYF. V is TRBV28 and J is TRBJ2-7; D may be TRBD2 (6 bases). V lost 2 bases and J 4 bases, leaving 27 bases between the germline ends. The CDR3 runs 19 residues. Germline CDR1 reads MDHEN; CDR2 reads SYDVKM. The full variable domain, rest sourced from reference TRBV28 and TRBJ2-7, is DVKVTQSSRYLVKRTGEKVFLECVQDMDHENMFWYRQDPGLGLRLIYFSYDVKMKEKGDIPEGYSVSREKKERFSLILESASTNQTSMYLCASSLKEGYRTGSIYEQYFGPGTRLTVT.